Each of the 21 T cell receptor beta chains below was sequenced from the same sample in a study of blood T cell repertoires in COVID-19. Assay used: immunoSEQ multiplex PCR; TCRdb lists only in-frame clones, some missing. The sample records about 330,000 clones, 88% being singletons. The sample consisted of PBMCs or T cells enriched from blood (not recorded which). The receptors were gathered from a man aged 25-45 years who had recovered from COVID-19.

CDR3 DNA sequence: TGTGCCAGCAGCTTAATTGCGGGAGTTGGGGAGCTGTTTTTT. Protein: CASSLIAGVGELFF. The V call is TRBV7-8, the J call TRBJ2-2; 7 bases agree with TRBD2. This CDR3 has 14 amino acids. V was clipped by 2 bases and J by 8 bases; unmatched bases: 5. Per the germline V gene, CDR1 is SGHVS and CDR2 is FQNEAQ.

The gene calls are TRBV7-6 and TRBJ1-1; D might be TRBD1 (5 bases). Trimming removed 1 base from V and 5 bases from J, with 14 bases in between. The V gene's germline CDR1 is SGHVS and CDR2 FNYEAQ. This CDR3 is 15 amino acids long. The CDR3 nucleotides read TGTGCCAGCAGCTTAGGGGTAGGGGCTCGGACTGAAGCTTTCTTT. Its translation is CASSLGVGARTEAFF.

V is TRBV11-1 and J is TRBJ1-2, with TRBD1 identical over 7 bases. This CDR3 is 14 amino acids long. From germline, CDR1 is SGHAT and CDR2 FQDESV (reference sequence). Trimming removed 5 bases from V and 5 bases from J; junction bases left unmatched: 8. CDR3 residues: CASSNRDSAYGYTF. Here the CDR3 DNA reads TGTGCCAGCAGCAACCGGGACAGTGCATATGGCTACACCTTC.

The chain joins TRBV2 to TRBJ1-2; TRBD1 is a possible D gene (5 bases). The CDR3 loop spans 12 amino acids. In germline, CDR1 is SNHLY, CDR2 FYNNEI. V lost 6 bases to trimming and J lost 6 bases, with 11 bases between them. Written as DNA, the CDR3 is TGTGCCAGCAGCGGACAAGTAGATGGCTACACCTTC. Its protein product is CASSGQVDGYTF.

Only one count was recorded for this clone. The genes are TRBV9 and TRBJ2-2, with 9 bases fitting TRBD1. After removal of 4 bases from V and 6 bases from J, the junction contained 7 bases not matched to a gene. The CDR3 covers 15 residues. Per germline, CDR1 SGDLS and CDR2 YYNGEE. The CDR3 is CASSTRDRAPGELFF. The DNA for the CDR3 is TGTGCCAGCAGCACCCGGGACAGGGCCCCCGGGGAGCTGTTTTTT.

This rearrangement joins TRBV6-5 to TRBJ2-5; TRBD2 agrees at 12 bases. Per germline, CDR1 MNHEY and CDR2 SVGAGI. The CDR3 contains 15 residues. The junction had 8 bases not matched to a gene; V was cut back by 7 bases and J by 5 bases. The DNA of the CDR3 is TGTGCCAGCACCGCCGCTAGCGGGGGGGCGGAGACCCAGTACTTC. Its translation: CASTAASGGAETQYF.

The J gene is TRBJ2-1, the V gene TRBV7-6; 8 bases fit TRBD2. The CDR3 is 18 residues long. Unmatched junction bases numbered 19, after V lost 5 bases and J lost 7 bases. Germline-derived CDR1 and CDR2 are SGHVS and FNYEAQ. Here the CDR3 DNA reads TGTGCCAGCAGCCCAACTACCAAAACCGGGACTAGGGGTAATGAGCAGTTCTTC. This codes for CASSPTTKTGTRGNEQFF.

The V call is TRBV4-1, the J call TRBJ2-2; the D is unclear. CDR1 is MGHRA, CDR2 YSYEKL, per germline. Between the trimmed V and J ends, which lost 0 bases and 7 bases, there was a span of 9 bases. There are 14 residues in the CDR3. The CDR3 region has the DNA TGCGCCAGCAGCCAAGATCTGGAGTTCGGGGAGCTGTTTTTT. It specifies CASSQDLEFGELFF.

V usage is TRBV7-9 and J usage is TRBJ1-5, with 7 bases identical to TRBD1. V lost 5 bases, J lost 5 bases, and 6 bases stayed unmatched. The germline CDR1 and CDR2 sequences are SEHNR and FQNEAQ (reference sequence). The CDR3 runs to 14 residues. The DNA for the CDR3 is TGTGCCAGCAGCGTACAGGGGACCCATCAGCCCCAGCATTTT. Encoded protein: CASSVQGTHQPQHF. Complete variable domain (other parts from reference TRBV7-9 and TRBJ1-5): DTGVSQNPRHKITKRGQNVTFRCDPISEHNRLYWYRQTLGQGPEFLTYFQNEAQLEKSRLLSDRFSAERPKGSFSTLEIQRTEQGDSAMYLCASSVQGTHQPQHFGDGTRLSIL.

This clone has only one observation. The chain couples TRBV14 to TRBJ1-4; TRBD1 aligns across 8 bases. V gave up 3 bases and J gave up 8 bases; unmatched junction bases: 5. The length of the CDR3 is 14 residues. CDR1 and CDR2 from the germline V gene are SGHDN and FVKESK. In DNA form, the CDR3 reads TGTGCCAGCAGCCATGACAGGGGAGAGGAAAAACTGTTTTTT. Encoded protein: CASSHDRGEEKLFF.

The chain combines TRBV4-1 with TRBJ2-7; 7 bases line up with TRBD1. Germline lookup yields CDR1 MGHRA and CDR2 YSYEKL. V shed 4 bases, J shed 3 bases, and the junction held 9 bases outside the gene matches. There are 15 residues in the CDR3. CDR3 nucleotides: TGCGCCAGCAGCCCCTCCGGGACAGCGATCTACGAGCAGTACTTC. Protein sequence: CASSPSGTAIYEQYF.

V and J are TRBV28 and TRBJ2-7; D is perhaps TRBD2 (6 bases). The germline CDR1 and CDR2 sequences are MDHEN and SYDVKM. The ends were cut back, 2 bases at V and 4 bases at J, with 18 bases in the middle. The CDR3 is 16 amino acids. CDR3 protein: CASSLHGGTAGYEQYF. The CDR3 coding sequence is TGTGCCAGCAGTTTACATGGCGGGACGGCGGGGTACGAGCAGTACTTC.

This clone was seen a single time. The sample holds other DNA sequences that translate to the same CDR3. CDR3 DNA sequence: TGCGCCAGCAGCTTGGGACAGGGGGCCTATGGCTACACCTTC. It yields the protein CASSLGQGAYGYTF. The chain is built from TRBV5-1 and TRBJ1-2, with 10 bases matching TRBD1. The CDR3 covers 14 residues. Germline V gives CDR1 SGHRS, CDR2 YFSETQ. V dropped 0 bases and J dropped 4; count of bases not matched to a gene: 0.

This chain's CDR3 is CAISESLAGARSYEQYF. In DNA form, the CDR3 reads TGTGCCATCAGTGAAAGTCTAGCGGGGGCCCGCTCCTACGAGCAGTACTTC. V gene TRBV10-3 combines with J gene TRBJ2-7, with 10 nucleotides matching TRBD2. Germline assignment: CDR1 ENHRY and CDR2 SYGVKD. This CDR3 has 17 amino acids. The V gene end was trimmed by 3 bases and the J gene end by 0 bases; junction bases not matched to a gene: 8.

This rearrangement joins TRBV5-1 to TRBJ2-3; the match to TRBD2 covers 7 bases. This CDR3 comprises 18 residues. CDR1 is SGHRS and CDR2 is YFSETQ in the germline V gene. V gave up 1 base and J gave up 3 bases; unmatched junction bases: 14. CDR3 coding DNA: TGCGCCAGCAGCTTGCTTGGGGGGGTCCCTTCTCGGACAGATACGCAGTATTTT. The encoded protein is CASSLLGGVPSRTDTQYF.

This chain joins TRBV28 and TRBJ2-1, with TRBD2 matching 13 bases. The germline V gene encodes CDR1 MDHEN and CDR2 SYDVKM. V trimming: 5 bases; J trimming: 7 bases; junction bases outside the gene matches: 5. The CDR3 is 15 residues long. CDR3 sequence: CASSTLAGGRNEQFF. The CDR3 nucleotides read TGTGCCAGCAGTACACTAGCGGGGGGGCGGAATGAGCAGTTCTTC.

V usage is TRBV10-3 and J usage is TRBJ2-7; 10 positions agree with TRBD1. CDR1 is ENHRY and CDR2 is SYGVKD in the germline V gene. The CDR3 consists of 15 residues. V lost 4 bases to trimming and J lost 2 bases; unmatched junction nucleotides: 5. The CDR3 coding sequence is TGTGCCATCAGTGGGGCCGGGACAGGGGCCTACGAGCAGTACTTC. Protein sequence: CAISGAGTGAYEQYF.

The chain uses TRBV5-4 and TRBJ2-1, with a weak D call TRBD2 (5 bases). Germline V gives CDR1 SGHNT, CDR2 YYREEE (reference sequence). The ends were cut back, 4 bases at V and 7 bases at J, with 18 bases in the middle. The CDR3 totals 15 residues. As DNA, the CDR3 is TGTGCCAGCAGCCGTTATCCGGACTCCCAGAATGAGCAGTTCTTC. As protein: CASSRYPDSQNEQFF.

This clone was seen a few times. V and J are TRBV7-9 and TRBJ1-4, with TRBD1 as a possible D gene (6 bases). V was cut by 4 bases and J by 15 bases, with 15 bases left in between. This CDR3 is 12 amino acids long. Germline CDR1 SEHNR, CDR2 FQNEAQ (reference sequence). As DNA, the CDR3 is TGTGCCAGCAGCTCACGAACAGGGAGTGTGTTTTTT. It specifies CASSSRTGSVFF.

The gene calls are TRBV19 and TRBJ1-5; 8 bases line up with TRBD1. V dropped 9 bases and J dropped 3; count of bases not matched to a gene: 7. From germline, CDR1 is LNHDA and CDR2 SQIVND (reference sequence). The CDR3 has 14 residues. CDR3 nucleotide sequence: TGTGCCAGCAGGACAGGGTGGGACAATCAGCCCCAGCATTTT. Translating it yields CASRTGWDNQPQHF.

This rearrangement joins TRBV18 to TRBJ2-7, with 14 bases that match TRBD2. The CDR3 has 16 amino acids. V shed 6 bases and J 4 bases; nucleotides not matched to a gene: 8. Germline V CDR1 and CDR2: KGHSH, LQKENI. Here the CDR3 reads CASSPSGTSGGYEQYF. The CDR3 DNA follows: TGTGCCAGCTCGCCCTCCGGGACTAGCGGGGGATACGAGCAGTACTTC.